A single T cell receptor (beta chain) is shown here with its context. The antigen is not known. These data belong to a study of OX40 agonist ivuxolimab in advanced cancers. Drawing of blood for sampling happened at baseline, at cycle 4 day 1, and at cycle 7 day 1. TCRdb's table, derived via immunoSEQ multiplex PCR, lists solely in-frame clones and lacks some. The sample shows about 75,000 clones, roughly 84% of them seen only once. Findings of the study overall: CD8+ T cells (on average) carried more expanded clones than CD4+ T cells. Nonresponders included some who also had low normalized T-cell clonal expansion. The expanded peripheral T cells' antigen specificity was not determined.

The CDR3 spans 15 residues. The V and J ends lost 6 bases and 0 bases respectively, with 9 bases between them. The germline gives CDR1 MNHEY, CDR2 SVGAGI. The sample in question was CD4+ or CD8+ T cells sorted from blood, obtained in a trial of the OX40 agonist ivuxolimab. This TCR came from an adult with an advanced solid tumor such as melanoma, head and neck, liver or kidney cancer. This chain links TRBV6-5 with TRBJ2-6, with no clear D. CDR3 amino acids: CASRLLGSGANVLTF. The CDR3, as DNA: TGTGCCAGCAGACTCCTCGGCTCTGGGGCCAACGTCCTGACTTTC.